One sample yielded the 9 T cell receptor beta chains listed below, sequenced in a study of human T cells and chemical hapten exposure. Whole blood that had not been fractionated was the source of extracted total RNA. TCRdb re-derived calls from the 5' RACE reads in MiXCR, one entry per CDR3 protein. Among about 81,000 distinct CDR3 sequences listed, roughly 8.4% were seen once. These TCRs come from a male donor in good health.

This clonotype was seen many times. CDR3 nucleotide sequence: TGTGCCACGATGGGGACAGGACCCTACGAGCAGTACTTC. Its protein is CATMGTGPYEQYF. The V call is TRBV10-3, the J call TRBJ2-7; 8 nucleotides line up with TRBD1. V trimming: 10 bases; J trimming: 2 bases; junction bases outside the gene matches: 7. The CDR3 has 13 amino acids. Germline lookup yields CDR1 ENHRY and CDR2 SYGVKD.

In this sample, this clonotype turned up a few times. The chain uses TRBV29-1 and TRBJ1-5; maybe TRBD1 (5 bases). With 0 bases removed from V and 7 bases from J, the gap between germline ends came to 10 bases. The CDR3 spans 13 residues. CDR1 SQVTM and CDR2 ANQGSEA come from the germline V gene. CDR3 sequence reads: CSVEETEGQPQHF. Here the CDR3 DNA reads TGCAGCGTTGAAGAGACGGAGGGGCAGCCCCAGCATTTT.

The chain is built from TRBV29-1 and TRBJ2-7; 9 nucleotides align to TRBD2. The germline V gene encodes CDR1 SQVTM and CDR2 ANQGSEA. The J segment lost 5 bases and the V segment lost 4 bases, leaving 9 bases of the junction unmatched. The CDR3 spans 14 residues. Written as DNA, the CDR3 is TGCAGCGTTGGTATGACGGCGGGGGGGGACGAGCAGTACTTC. This sequence encodes CSVGMTAGGDEQYF.

This clonotype was recorded a few times. V gene TRBV29-1 combines with J gene TRBJ2-1; 7 positions match TRBD1. V trimming: 8 bases; J trimming: 4 bases; junction bases outside the gene matches: 5. Germline V gene data show CDR1 as SQVTM and CDR2 as ANQGSEA. This CDR3 is 12 amino acids long. The CDR3 DNA reads TGCAGCATGGGACAGACTTACAATGAGCAGTTCTTC. Encoded protein: CSMGQTYNEQFF.

V and J are TRBV7-9 and TRBJ2-3; D unresolved. Between the trimmed V and J ends, which lost 6 bases and 4 bases, there was a span of 8 bases. Germline CDR1 SEHNR, CDR2 FQNEAQ (reference sequence). This CDR3 is built from 12 residues. The CDR3 nucleotides read TGTGCCAGCAGGATTACGGCAGATACGCAGTATTTT. Translation gives CASRITADTQYF.

At least ten counts were recorded for this clonotype. V usage is TRBV18 and J usage is TRBJ2-7, with 8 bases matching TRBD1. CDR3 length equals 15 residues. Germline CDR1 reads KGHSH; CDR2 reads LQKENI. V lost 3 bases and J lost 0; bases outside the gene matches: 4. CDR3 sequence: CASSPGQGHSYEQYF. CDR3 DNA sequence: TGTGCCAGCTCACCCGGACAGGGCCACTCCTACGAGCAGTACTTC.

CDR3 sequence: CASSLGGGRETEAFF. Here the CDR3 DNA reads TGCGCCAGCAGCTTGGGGGGGGGCCGGGAGACTGAAGCTTTCTTT. The chain couples TRBV5-1 to TRBJ1-1; the D gene is possibly TRBD1 (6 bases). This CDR3 is built from 15 residues. V dropped 0 bases and J dropped 5 bases, with 14 bases sitting between them. Germline assignment: CDR1 SGHRS and CDR2 YFSETQ. The complete variable domain, with remaining parts taken from reference TRBV5-1 and TRBJ1-1, reads KAGVTQTPRYLIKTRGQQVTLSCSPISGHRSVSWYQQTPGQGLQFLFEYFSETQRNKGNFPGRFSGRQFSNSRSEMNVSTLELGDSALYLCASSLGGGRETEAFFGQGTRLTVV.

This clonotype was counted only a few times. The CDR3 nucleotides are TGCGCCAGCAGCTTGAACAGGGGGAGTAGGAACACTGAAGCTTTCTTT. Translated: CASSLNRGSRNTEAFF. The chain recombines TRBV5-1 with TRBJ1-1, with 8 bases matching TRBD1. The trim removed 1 base at V and 1 base at J, leaving 6 bases unmatched. Germline assignment: CDR1 SGHRS and CDR2 YFSETQ. The CDR3 is made up of 16 amino acids.

This clonotype was detected only a few times. In nucleotides, the CDR3 is TGCAGTGCTAGGGATACTAAAGGGACCGGGGAGCTGTTTTTT. This sequence encodes CSARDTKGTGELFF. The chain links TRBV20-1 to TRBJ2-2; D not certain. V was pared by 3 bases and J by 5 bases, with 13 bases between. The CDR3 contains 14 residues. The germline gives CDR1 DFQATT, CDR2 SNEGSKA (reference sequence).